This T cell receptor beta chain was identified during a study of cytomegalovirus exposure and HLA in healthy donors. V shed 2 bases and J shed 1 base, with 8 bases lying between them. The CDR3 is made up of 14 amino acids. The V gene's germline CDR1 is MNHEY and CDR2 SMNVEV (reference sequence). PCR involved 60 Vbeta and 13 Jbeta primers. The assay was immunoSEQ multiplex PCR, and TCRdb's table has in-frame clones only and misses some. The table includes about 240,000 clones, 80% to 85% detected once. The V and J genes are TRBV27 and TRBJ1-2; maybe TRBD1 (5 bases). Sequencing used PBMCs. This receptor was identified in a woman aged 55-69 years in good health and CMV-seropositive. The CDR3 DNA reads TGTGCCAGCAGTTTAAGGGGATTTAACTATGGCTACACCTTC. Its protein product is CASSLRGFNYGYTF.